The 23 T cell receptor beta chains given below trace back to one sample, sequenced in a study of blood T cell repertoires in COVID-19. Measured with immunoSEQ multiplex PCR; TCRdb has only the in-frame clones, and not every one. Of around 470,000 clones in the sample, 90% were seen once. Sequenced material: PBMCs or T cells enriched from blood (not recorded which). All receptors derive from a man younger than 35 who had recovered from COVID-19.

This chain uses TRBV6-5 with TRBJ1-5, with D maybe TRBD1 (5 bases). The CDR3 has 14 residues. Germline CDR1 reads MNHEY; CDR2 reads SVGAGI. V gave up 8 bases and J gave up 6 bases, with 17 bases separating them. CDR3 sequence reads: CASELRGSGQPQHF. In DNA, the CDR3 is TGTGCCAGCGAGTTAAGGGGTTCGGGTCAGCCCCAGCATTTT.

This clone was counted a few times. The chain is built from TRBV18 and TRBJ2-7, with D tentatively TRBD1 (5 bases). V was cut by 1 base and J by 4 bases, with 8 bases left in between. The CDR3 is 13 residues long. Per germline, CDR1 KGHSH and CDR2 LQKENI. CDR3 residues: CASSPQGIYEQYF. CDR3 in DNA: TGTGCCAGCTCACCACAGGGGATATACGAGCAGTACTTC.

The genes are TRBV11-2 and TRBJ2-7, with TRBD2 identical over 7 bases. V trimming: 3 bases; J trimming: 4 bases; junction bases outside the gene matches: 3. The CDR3 loop spans 13 amino acids. CDR1 is SGHAT and CDR2 is FQNNGV in the germline V gene. CDR3 DNA sequence: TGTGCCAGCAGCTTGTTGGGGGGGTACGAGCAGTACTTC. This gives the protein CASSLLGGYEQYF. The full variable domain, completed using reference TRBV11-2 and TRBJ2-7, is EAGVAQSPRYKIIEKRQSVAFWCNPISGHATLYWYQQILGQGPKLLIQFQNNGVVDDSQLPKDRFSAERLKGVDSTLKIQPAKLEDSAVYLCASSLLGGYEQYFGPGTRLTVT.

The V and J genes are TRBV1 and TRBJ2-1; TRBD2 was called by the table and not checked on the DNA. TRBV1 is listed as a pseudogene. This CDR3 comprises 14 residues. The CDR3 protein is CTSSQDPDSGEQFF. DNA for the CDR3: TGCACCAGCAGCCAAGATCCGGACTCGGGTGAGCAGTTCTTC.

The V gene is TRBV15, the J gene TRBJ1-5, with D possibly being TRBD1 (5 bases). The CDR3 is 16 residues long. The germline CDR1 and CDR2 sequences are LNHNV and YYDKDF (reference sequence). V lost 0 bases and J lost 6, with 15 bases in between. CDR3 amino acids: CATSRDWQGGAQPQHF. The CDR3 bases are TGTGCCACCAGCAGAGATTGGCAGGGAGGGGCTCAGCCCCAGCATTTT.

V and J are TRBV7-2 and TRBJ1-5; D is uncertain. Per the germline V gene, CDR1 is SGHTA and CDR2 is FQGNSA. The CDR3 runs to 15 residues. V lost 3 bases and J lost 0, with 9 bases in between. CDR3 protein: CASSFAGDSNQPQHF. CDR3 bases: TGTGCCAGCAGCTTCGCGGGAGATAGCAATCAGCCCCAGCATTTT. Full variable domain (missing parts from reference TRBV7-2 and TRBJ1-5): GAGVSQSPSNKVTEKGKDVELRCDPISGHTALYWYRQSLGQGLEFLIYFQGNSAPDKSGLPSDRFSAERTGGSVSTLTIQRTQQEDSAVYLCASSFAGDSNQPQHFGDGTRLSIL.

The chain combines TRBV27 with TRBJ2-2; D may be TRBD2 (7 bases). Germline loops: CDR1 MNHEY, CDR2 SMNVEV (reference sequence). Between the trimmed V and J ends, which lost 6 bases and 4 bases, there was a span of 30 bases. There are 20 residues in the CDR3. Here the CDR3 reads CASSRYLVSGGGPSTGELFF. Written as DNA, the CDR3 is TGTGCCAGCAGCCGATATCTTGTATCGGGCGGGGGCCCTTCCACCGGGGAGCTGTTTTTT.

This clone was counted between two and nine times. The chain combines TRBV18 with TRBJ1-5; D is uncertain. V lost 3 bases, J lost 2 bases, and 8 bases lay in between. Germline V lookup: CDR1 KGHSH, CDR2 LQKENI. The CDR3 is 14 residues long. The CDR3 DNA reads as TGTGCCAGCTCACCTGAGCTGGGCAATCAGCCCCAGCATTTT. The encoded protein is CASSPELGNQPQHF.

V and J are TRBV11-2 and TRBJ1-3; no clear D gene. The CDR3 consists of 13 residues. Trimming took off 3 bases at V and 4 bases at J, with 7 bases between the two ends. Germline assignment: CDR1 SGHAT and CDR2 FQNNGV. The CDR3 region is CASSFQWGNTIYF. For the CDR3, the DNA is TGTGCCAGCAGCTTTCAGTGGGGAAACACCATATATTTT.

This clone was detected only once. J is TRBJ2-2 and V is TRBV28; D gene uncertain. The CDR3 covers 14 residues. The V gene's germline CDR1 is MDHEN and CDR2 SYDVKM. Trimming cost V 3 bases and J 8 bases, with 13 bases left between them. In DNA, the CDR3 is TGTGCCAGCAGTTTTCCCAAAATGAGAGGGGAGCTGTTTTTT. Translating gives CASSFPKMRGELFF. Together with reference TRBV28 and TRBJ2-2, the CDR3 gives the full variable domain: DVKVTQSSRYLVKRTGEKVFLECVQDMDHENMFWYRQDPGLGLRLIYFSYDVKMKEKGDIPEGYSVSREKKERFSLILESASTNQTSMYLCASSFPKMRGELFFGEGSRLTVL.

In this sample, this clone turned up once. This chain connects TRBV3-1 (or the pseudogene TRBV3-2) to TRBJ1-1; D perhaps matches TRBD1 (5 bases). In germline, CDR1 is LGHDT, CDR2 YNNKEL (reference sequence). V lost 0 bases and J lost 11, with 16 bases in between. The CDR3 has 14 amino acids. This chain's CDR3 is CASSQETKGQGAFF. The DNA of the CDR3 is TGTGCCAGCAGCCAAGAAACGAAGGGCCAGGGCGCTTTCTTT.

This clone was seen just once. This chain uses TRBV5-4 with TRBJ1-2, with 10 bases that match TRBD1. Germline CDR1 SGHNT, CDR2 YYREEE (reference sequence). The V segment lost 4 bases and the J segment 4 bases; nucleotides outside the gene matches: 4. CDR3 size: 14 residues. The CDR3 DNA follows: TGTGCCAGCAGCCCCCGGACAGGGGGCTATGGCTACACCTTC. Protein: CASSPRTGGYGYTF.

V gene TRBV27 combines with J gene TRBJ2-5; TRBD2 matches at 11 bases. The germline V gene encodes CDR1 MNHEY and CDR2 SMNVEV (reference sequence). V was pared by 5 bases and J by 4 bases, with 6 bases of the junction left unmatched. The CDR3 covers 15 residues. This CDR3 reads CASSPMTSGTETQYF. CDR3 in DNA: TGTGCCAGCAGTCCAATGACTAGCGGGACAGAGACCCAGTACTTC.

The chain employs TRBV19 and TRBJ1-4; D may be TRBD1 (6 bases). V shed 3 bases and J shed 7 bases, with 12 bases lying between them. In germline, CDR1 is LNHDA, CDR2 SQIVND (reference sequence). CDR3 size: 14 residues. CDR3 DNA sequence: TGTGCCAGTAGTATCGGGTCCAGGGGTGAAAAACTGTTTTTT. This encodes CASSIGSRGEKLFF.

This sequence joins TRBV6-5 and TRBJ2-1; D may be TRBD2 (6 bases). Germline-derived CDR1 and CDR2 are MNHEY and SVGAGI. V was cut by 7 bases and J by 2 bases, with 12 bases left in between. The CDR3 loop spans 14 amino acids. DNA for the CDR3: TGTGCCAGCAAGGGGCGGGGAGCCTACAATGAGCAGTTCTTC. It is translated as CASKGRGAYNEQFF.

This clone has more than one count but fewer than ten. V usage is TRBV19 and J usage is TRBJ1-2; D is possibly TRBD1 (6 bases). The germline CDR1 and CDR2 sequences are LNHDA and SQIVND (reference sequence). The CDR3 has 13 residues. The V and J ends lost 6 bases and 8 bases respectively, with 16 bases between them. DNA for the CDR3: TGTGCCAGTAGAACGGGGACAATGTACGGCTACACCTTC. Protein sequence: CASRTGTMYGYTF.

This chain's CDR3 is CASSPSKREGLKETQYF. CDR3 DNA sequence: TGTGCCAGCTCACCTTCGAAGCGGGAGGGTCTCAAAGAGACCCAGTACTTC. The chain joins TRBV18 to TRBJ2-5; 10 bases fit TRBD2. CDR3 size: 17 residues. Germline V gene lookup returns CDR1 KGHSH and CDR2 LQKENI. The junction had 10 bases not matched to a gene; V was cut back by 3 bases and J by 3 bases.

J is TRBJ1-3 and V is TRBV28; TRBD1 matches at 9 bases. The CDR3 loop spans 16 amino acids. V lost 7 bases and J lost 4; bases outside the gene matches: 11. Germline V gives CDR1 MDHEN, CDR2 SYDVKM. CDR3: CASIPSGQGAGNTIYF. CDR3 coding DNA: TGTGCCAGCATCCCTTCGGGACAGGGTGCGGGAAACACCATATATTTT.

This chain uses TRBV9 with TRBJ2-3, with 11 bases lining up with TRBD1. V was pared by 0 bases and J by 3 bases, with 3 bases of the junction left unmatched. The CDR3 is made up of 16 amino acids. Germline loops: CDR1 SGDLS, CDR2 YYNGEE. CDR3 protein: CASSVVGDRGTDTQYF. The CDR3, as DNA: TGTGCCAGCAGCGTAGTGGGGGACAGGGGGACAGATACGCAGTATTTT.

In its sample, this clone was seen once. The V and J genes are TRBV30 and TRBJ2-2, with 7 bases matching TRBD2. The germline CDR1 and CDR2 sequences are GTSNPN and SVGIG (reference sequence). Germline trimming cut 0 bases from V and 4 bases from J; bases unmatched to any gene: 2. The CDR3 covers 14 residues. The CDR3 is CAWSVPGGTGELFF. Written as DNA, the CDR3 is TGTGCCTGGAGTGTACCGGGAGGCACCGGGGAGCTGTTTTTT.

V is TRBV9 and J is TRBJ2-5; 9 bases line up with TRBD2. The V gene's germline CDR1 is SGDLS and CDR2 YYNGEE. This CDR3 is 17 amino acids long. J was trimmed by 2 bases and V by 0 bases; bases with no gene match: 8. CDR3 bases: TGTGCCAGCAGCGTAGGAGAAACCGCGGGAGGGCAAGAGACCCAGTACTTC. Translation: CASSVGETAGGQETQYF.

The chain couples TRBV9 to TRBJ1-4, with 7 bases identical to TRBD1. The junction had 9 bases not matched to a gene; V was cut back by 7 bases and J by 6 bases. From germline, CDR1 is SGDLS and CDR2 YYNGEE. The CDR3 contains 14 residues. The CDR3 DNA follows: TGTGCCAGCGGAACAGGGGCTATGGATGAAAAACTGTTTTTT. This sequence encodes CASGTGAMDEKLFF.

V and J are TRBV11-2 and TRBJ1-1, with TRBD1 identical over 11 bases. The CDR3 sequence is 16 residues long. The germline V gene encodes CDR1 SGHAT and CDR2 FQNNGV. Unmatched junction bases numbered 12, after V lost 6 bases and J lost 6 bases. The CDR3 nucleotides read TGTGCCAGCAGTCGAACCGGGACAGGGGGTTTGGCTGAAGCTTTCTTT. The encoded protein is CASSRTGTGGLAEAFF.